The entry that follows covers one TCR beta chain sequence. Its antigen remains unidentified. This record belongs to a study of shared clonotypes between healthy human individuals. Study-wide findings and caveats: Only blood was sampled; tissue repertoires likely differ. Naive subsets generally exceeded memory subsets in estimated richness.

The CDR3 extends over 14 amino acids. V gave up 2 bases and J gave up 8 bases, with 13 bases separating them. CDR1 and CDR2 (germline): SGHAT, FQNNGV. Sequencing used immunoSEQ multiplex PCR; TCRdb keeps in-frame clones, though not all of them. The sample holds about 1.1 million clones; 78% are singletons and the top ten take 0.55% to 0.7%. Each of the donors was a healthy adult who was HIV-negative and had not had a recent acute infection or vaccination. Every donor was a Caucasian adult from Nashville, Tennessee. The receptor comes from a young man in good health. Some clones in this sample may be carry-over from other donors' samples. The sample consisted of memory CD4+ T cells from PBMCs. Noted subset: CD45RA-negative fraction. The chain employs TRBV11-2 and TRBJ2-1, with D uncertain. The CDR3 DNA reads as TGTGCCAGCAGCTTATTGGGCCACGACCATGAGCAGTTCTTC. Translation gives CASSLLGHDHEQFF. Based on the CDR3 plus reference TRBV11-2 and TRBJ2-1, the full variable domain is EAGVAQSPRYKIIEKRQSVAFWCNPISGHATLYWYQQILGQGPKLLIQFQNNGVVDDSQLPKDRFSAERLKGVDSTLKIQPAKLEDSAVYLCASSLLGHDHEQFFGPGTRLTVL.